The next 31 T cell receptor beta chains were all read from a single sample in a study of beta chain features in type 1 diabetes. The study reverse transcribed the entire isolated RNA, so it sequenced expressed TCRB transcripts. Profiling relied on immunoSEQ multiplex PCR, and the TCRdb table lists in-frame clones only, not all of them. Of 120,000 or so clones in the sample, about 15% are singletons; the top ten hold over 2%. Notes on the study in general: In all four CD4+ subsets, TCRB CDR3 length was significantly, moderately reduced in type 1 diabetes.

Their recognized antigens are unknown. Sequencing input: central memory CD4+ T cells from blood. These TCRs come from a man aged 25-45 years with type 1 diabetes.

The chain is built from TRBV20-1 and TRBJ1-5; 10 bases map to TRBD1. With 5 bases clipped from V and 16 bases from J, the junction kept 8 bases outside the gene matches. Germline-derived CDR1 and CDR2 are DFQATT and SNEGSKA (reference sequence). CDR3 length: 11 amino acids. The CDR3 reads CSAQRQGAVHF. CDR3 in DNA: TGCAGTGCTCAACGACAGGGGGCAGTCCATTTT.

The V call is TRBV6-5, the J call TRBJ1-4, with unresolved D. The CDR3 loop spans 14 amino acids. In germline, CDR1 is MNHEY, CDR2 SVGAGI. V lost 6 bases and J 4 bases, leaving 12 bases between the germline ends. The CDR3 coding sequence is TGTGCCAGCAGCCGCCTCGGGCTTAATGAAAAACTGTTTTTT. Protein: CASSRLGLNEKLFF.

In this sample, this clone turned up a few times. The V call is TRBV9, the J call TRBJ1-1, with D perhaps matching TRBD1 (5 bases). The V gene's germline CDR1 is SGDLS and CDR2 YYNGEE. The CDR3 totals 16 residues. Deletions cut 0 bases from V and 1 base from J, with 13 bases between. The CDR3 protein is CASSVGQGRQNTEAFF. In nucleotides, the CDR3 is TGTGCCAGCAGCGTAGGTCAGGGACGGCAGAACACTGAAGCTTTCTTT. The full variable domain, in which reference TRBV9 and TRBJ1-1 provide the parts outside the CDR3, is DSGVTQTPKHLITATGQRVTLRCSPRSGDLSVYWYQQSLDQGLQFLIQYYNGEERAKGNILERFSAQQFPDLHSELNLSSLELGDSALYFCASSVGQGRQNTEAFFGQGTRLTVV.

The V call is TRBV30, the J call TRBJ2-2; D is perhaps TRBD2 (7 bases). The CDR3 runs to 16 residues. CDR1 and CDR2 (germline): GTSNPN, SVGIG (reference sequence). V dropped 5 bases and J dropped 4 bases, with 20 bases sitting between them. Written as DNA, the CDR3 is TGTGCCTGGGCCTCTGGCGGGGGCCCCTTCACCGGGGAGCTGTTTTTT. This translates into CAWASGGGPFTGELFF.

This clone has just a few counts. The chain uses TRBV6-5 and TRBJ1-6; D is uncertain. The CDR3 loop spans 13 amino acids. CDR1 and CDR2 (germline): MNHEY, SVGAGI. The ends were cut back, 5 bases at V and 8 bases at J, with 10 bases in the middle. CDR3 sequence (DNA): TGTGCCAGCAGTGAAGACCGAGATTCACCCCTCCACTTT. Protein: CASSEDRDSPLHF.

The J gene is TRBJ2-5, the V gene TRBV14; no clear D gene. From germline, CDR1 is SGHDN and CDR2 FVKESK. V was clipped by 0 bases and J by 7 bases, with 9 bases between them. The CDR3 consists of 13 residues. The CDR3 is CASSQDITGTQYF. CDR3 nucleotide sequence: TGTGCCAGCAGCCAAGATATTACGGGGACCCAGTACTTC.

In this sample, this clone turned up many times. This chain connects TRBV30 to TRBJ2-6; D is uncertain. The CDR3 totals 14 residues. Germline CDR1 GTSNPN, CDR2 SVGIG (reference sequence). V was trimmed by 2 bases and J by 4 bases, leaving 9 bases between them. The CDR3 reads CAWSPGPGANVLTF. The DNA for the CDR3 is TGTGCCTGGAGTCCAGGCCCGGGGGCCAACGTCCTGACTTTC. Together with reference TRBV30 and TRBJ2-6, the CDR3 gives the full variable domain: SQTIHQWPATLVQPVGSPLSLECTVEGTSNPNLYWYRQAAGRGLQLLFYSVGIGQISSEVPQNLSASRPQDRQFILSSKKLLLSDSGFYLCAWSPGPGANVLTFGAGSRLTVL.

The rearrangement joins TRBV4-3 to TRBJ1-2; D is uncertain. The V end lost 0 bases, the J end lost 0 bases, and 11 bases lay between the germline ends. The CDR3 sequence is 16 residues long. Germline V gene sequence: CDR1 LGHNA, CDR2 YSLEER. The CDR3 DNA is TGCGCCAGCAGCCAAGATATATCGACTACTAACTATGGCTACACCTTC. Translating it yields CASSQDISTTNYGYTF.

The genes are TRBV9 and TRBJ2-3; TRBD1 matches 8 bases. Germline V CDR1 and CDR2: SGDLS, YYNGEE. The trim removed 0 bases at V and 12 bases at J, leaving 3 bases unmatched. The CDR3 is 12 amino acids. CDR3 bases: TGTGCCAGCAGCGTAGAGGGACAGGTCCAGTATTTT. As protein: CASSVEGQVQYF.

The sample holds a few counts of this clone. V and J are TRBV9 and TRBJ2-3; 8 nucleotides match TRBD2. The CDR3 has 16 amino acids. CDR1 and CDR2 (germline): SGDLS, YYNGEE. The V segment lost 0 bases and the J segment 5 bases; nucleotides outside the gene matches: 8. Here the CDR3 DNA reads TGTGCCAGCAGCGTAGCAGCTAGCGGGTCCAGAGATACGCAGTATTTT. Its protein is CASSVAASGSRDTQYF.

This clone has a count of ten or more. V is TRBV28 and J is TRBJ2-7; D is uncertain. Germline V gene lookup returns CDR1 MDHEN and CDR2 SYDVKM. V lost 3 bases, J lost 6 bases, and 9 bases lay in between. This CDR3 spans 12 amino acids. The CDR3 nucleotides are TGTGCCAGCAGTTTTCACGGGCTCGAGCAGTACTTC. Amino acids: CASSFHGLEQYF.

Only a few counts were recorded for this clone. The chain is built from TRBV4-3 and TRBJ2-4; D is ambiguous. Trimming pared 1 base from V and 0 bases from J, leaving 10 bases between. Germline CDR1 is LGHNA and CDR2 is YSLEER. The CDR3 has 16 amino acids. In DNA, the CDR3 is TGCGCCAGCAGCCAAGCCAGTGGGCTAGCCAAAAACATTCAGTACTTC. Its translation is CASSQASGLAKNIQYF.

This clone is labeled large. Within the sample, other DNA sequences also encode this same CDR3. The chain has TRBV21-1 and TRBJ2-1. TRBV21-1 corresponds to a pseudogene. The CDR3 is 13 amino acids. This CDR3 reads CASSGPGEGPEFF. The CDR3, as DNA: TGTGCCAGCAGCGGGCCGGGTGAGGGGCCGGAGTTCTTC.

This clone occurred a few times. The V call is TRBV5-1, the J call TRBJ2-3; 7 positions agree with TRBD2. This CDR3 is 16 amino acids long. From germline, CDR1 is SGHRS and CDR2 YFSETQ. The V and J ends lost 4 bases and 2 bases, in that order; junction bases with no gene match: 10. The CDR3 DNA sequence: TGCGCCAGCAGCCAAGGACTAGTAGGTCCCACAGATACGCAGTATTTT. Translation: CASSQGLVGPTDTQYF.

This clone was found a few times. This chain connects TRBV5-4 to TRBJ2-5, with D perhaps TRBD1 or TRBD2 (5 bases each). The CDR3 loop spans 12 amino acids. V was clipped by 1 base and J by 5 bases, with 6 bases between them. Germline loops: CDR1 SGHNT, CDR2 YYREEE (reference sequence). The CDR3 here is CASSLRDETQYF. CDR3 nucleotide sequence: TGTGCCAGCAGCTTGCGGGACGAGACCCAGTACTTC.

This sequence joins TRBV5-4 and TRBJ1-1; D is undetermined. Germline CDR1 and CDR2: SGHNT and YYREEE (reference sequence). V was clipped by 2 bases and J by 8 bases, with 10 bases between them. The CDR3 is 12 residues long. The CDR3 sequence is CASSLSGREAFF. CDR3 sequence (DNA): TGTGCCAGCAGCTTAAGCGGTCGAGAAGCTTTCTTT.

The chain carries TRBV27 and TRBJ2-5, with D possibly called TRBD1 or TRBD2 (6 bases each). There are 18 residues in the CDR3. Trimming stripped 7 bases from V and 1 base from J, with 25 bases between. Germline loops: CDR1 MNHEY, CDR2 SMNVEV (reference sequence). In nucleotides, the CDR3 is TGTGCCAGCAAAGCGGGCCGGCCCTGGACAGAGTTCCAAGAGACCCAGTACTTC. Protein product: CASKAGRPWTEFQETQYF.

The chain recombines TRBV6-5 with TRBJ2-1; D unresolved. The CDR3 loop spans 12 amino acids. V shed 5 bases and J shed 3 bases, with 5 bases lying between them. CDR1 is MNHEY and CDR2 is SVGAGI in the germline V gene. The CDR3 region is CASSESYNEQFF. Written as DNA, the CDR3 is TGTGCCAGCAGTGAGAGCTACAATGAGCAGTTCTTC.

This clone occurred a few times. V usage is TRBV29-1 and J usage is TRBJ2-1; unclear D gene. V gave up 3 bases and J gave up 0 bases, with 6 bases separating them. The CDR3 has 13 residues. Germline assignment: CDR1 SQVTM and CDR2 ANQGSEA. This CDR3 is CSVEGNSYNEQFF. The CDR3 DNA follows: TGCAGCGTTGAGGGGAACTCCTACAATGAGCAGTTCTTC.

This clone has only a few counts. J is TRBJ1-5 and V is TRBV7-2; 9 nucleotides agree with TRBD1. Germline loops: CDR1 SGHTA, CDR2 FQGNSA. The CDR3 contains 15 residues. V shed 3 bases and J 5 bases; nucleotides not matched to a gene: 5. The CDR3: CASSFGTGTYQPQHF. As DNA, the CDR3 is TGTGCCAGCAGCTTCGGGACAGGGACGTATCAGCCCCAGCATTTT.

This clone was picked up a small number of times. The V call is TRBV7-2, the J call TRBJ2-1, with 10 positions matching TRBD2. J gave up 4 bases and V 5 bases, and 8 bases lay outside the gene matches. This CDR3 has 16 residues. CDR1 and CDR2 (germline): SGHTA, FQGNSA. In DNA form, the CDR3 reads TGTGCCAGCAGCCGAAGCGGGGGGGCTCGGTACAATGAGCAGTTCTTC. Amino acids: CASSRSGGARYNEQFF.

The J gene is TRBJ1-6, the V gene TRBV28; TRBD1 matches 9 bases. Trimming removed 7 bases from V and 12 bases from J; junction bases left unmatched: 13. The CDR3 extends over 15 amino acids. Germline CDR1 is MDHEN and CDR2 is SYDVKM. The CDR3 DNA is TGTGCCAGCAACGGCTCGGGACAGGGAAACATACCCCTCCACTTT. Residues: CASNGSGQGNIPLHF. Full variable domain (rest looked up from reference TRBV28 and TRBJ1-6): DVKVTQSSRYLVKRTGEKVFLECVQDMDHENMFWYRQDPGLGLRLIYFSYDVKMKEKGDIPEGYSVSREKKERFSLILESASTNQTSMYLCASNGSGQGNIPLHFGNGTRLTVT.

The rearrangement joins TRBV25-1 to TRBJ2-5; a weak D match, TRBD1 (6 bases). Trimming left V 2 bases short and J 0 bases short, with 7 bases between. Germline values: CDR1 MGHDK, CDR2 SYGVNS. The CDR3 runs 14 residues. The CDR3 here is CASSEDRYQETQYF. Here the CDR3 DNA reads TGTGCCAGCAGTGAAGACAGGTACCAAGAGACCCAGTACTTC.

This clone was recorded a few times. The V gene is TRBV29-1, the J gene TRBJ2-2; 8 positions match TRBD1. Trimming at V came to 3 bases and at J to 0 bases, leaving 3 bases not matched to a gene. The CDR3 is 15 amino acids. Germline V gene data show CDR1 as SQVTM and CDR2 as ANQGSEA. CDR3 sequence reads: CSVDQGATNTGELFF. In DNA form, the CDR3 reads TGCAGCGTTGATCAGGGGGCAACGAACACCGGGGAGCTGTTTTTT.

This clone has only a few counts. The chain combines TRBV25-1 with TRBJ1-6, with 11 bases that match TRBD1. Unmatched junction bases numbered 6, after V lost 4 bases and J lost 7 bases. Germline V gene data show CDR1 as MGHDK and CDR2 as SYGVNS. The CDR3 is 16 residues long. CDR3: CASSAYGQGANSPLHF. CDR3 bases: TGTGCCAGCAGTGCCTACGGACAGGGGGCGAATTCACCCCTCCACTTT.

In its sample, this clone was seen a few times. The chain employs TRBV14 and TRBJ1-2; D is unresolved. The CDR3 is 14 residues long. Trimming pared 7 bases from V and 3 bases from J, leaving 15 bases between. CDR1 is SGHDN, CDR2 FVKESK, per germline. CDR3 sequence (DNA): TGTGCCAGCACCTCCGGGTCATCGTACTATGGCTACACCTTC. Encoded protein: CASTSGSSYYGYTF.

This clone was seen only a few times. The V and J genes are TRBV13 and TRBJ1-1, with a weak D call TRBD1 (5 bases). The V end lost 5 bases, the J end lost 5 bases, and 15 bases lay between the germline ends. Germline loops: CDR1 PRHDT, CDR2 FYEKMQ (reference sequence). There are 14 residues in the CDR3. CDR3 DNA: TGTGCCAGCAGCAGACGGGGACGGGAAACTGAAGCTTTCTTT. As protein: CASSRRGRETEAFF.

This clone has a handful of counts. Given a much more abundant clone one base away, this may be a read error. The J gene is TRBJ1-6, the V gene TRBV2; TRBD1 matches 7 bases. The V gene's germline CDR1 is SNHLY and CDR2 FYNNEI. With 6 bases clipped from V and 8 bases from J, the junction kept 4 bases outside the gene matches. The CDR3 is made up of 13 amino acids. In DNA form, the CDR3 reads TGTGCCAGCAGCCGCGACAGGGATTCACCCCTCCACTTT. It codes for CASSRDRDSPLHF.

The genes are TRBV28 and TRBJ2-1; D is perhaps TRBD2 (5 bases). Germline assignment: CDR1 MDHEN and CDR2 SYDVKM. V was clipped by 6 bases and J by 10 bases, with 7 bases between them. This CDR3 is 10 amino acids long. CDR3 amino acids: CASREEEQFF. CDR3 nucleotide sequence: TGTGCCAGCAGGGAGGAAGAGCAGTTCTTC.

This clone was counted only a few times. The J gene is TRBJ2-2, the V gene TRBV6-5, with D possibly being TRBD1 or TRBD2 (6 bases each). The length of the CDR3 is 14 residues. Trimming removed 6 bases at V and 6 bases at J, with 14 bases between. Per the germline V gene, CDR1 is MNHEY and CDR2 is SVGAGI. The DNA of the CDR3 is TGTGCCAGCAGCCGTGGCCGGGGGCCCGGGGAGCTGTTTTTT. The encoded protein is CASSRGRGPGELFF.

This clone was seen a handful of times. This chain connects TRBV7-6 to TRBJ2-3; D not resolved. Germline V CDR1 and CDR2: SGHVS, FNYEAQ. Trimming pared 7 bases from V and 0 bases from J, leaving 8 bases between. The CDR3 consists of 13 residues. The CDR3 region is CASTEHSTDTQYF. CDR3 sequence (DNA): TGTGCCAGCACAGAACATAGCACAGATACGCAGTATTTT.